The rows below give T cell receptor beta chains drawn from one sample of a study of cytomegalovirus exposure and HLA in healthy donors. The protocol was immunoSEQ multiplex PCR, while the TCRdb copy is restricted to in-frame clones and leaves out a portion. The sample includes about 240,000 clones, around 88% seen only once; the top ten take 1% to 1.5%. What was sequenced was PBMCs. These receptors were taken from a woman aged 25 to 45 in good health and CMV-seropositive. The CDR3 runs from the conserved cysteine through the conserved F or W. The D gene is left open where the match is weak. Expanded clones are given a class, and other clones once, few, many or no size at all.

clone_size,d_call,j_call,v_call,cdr3_aa,cdr3_nt
NA,NA,TRBJ2-2,TRBV5-1,CASSYQASNTGELFF,TGCGCCAGCAGCTACCAGGCCTCGAACACCGGGGAGCTGTTTTTT
NA,NA,TRBJ1-3,TRBV30,CAWSVESSGNTIYF,TGTGCCTGGAGTGTTGAGAGCTCTGGAAACACCATATATTTT
NA,NA,TRBJ2-3,TRBV5-4,CASSPRADTQYF,TGTGCCAGCAGCCCCCGGGCAGATACGCAGTATTTT
NA,TRBD1,TRBJ1-4,TRBV5-1,CASSLQGASNEKLFF,TGCGCCAGCAGCTTGCAGGGGGCATCTAATGAAAAACTGTTTTTT
NA,TRBD2,TRBJ2-3,TRBV19,CASSPLANTDTQYF,TGTGCCAGTAGTCCACTAGCGAACACAGATACGCAGTATTTT
NA,TRBD1,TRBJ1-5,TRBV7-9,CASSFTGEADQPQHF,TGTGCCAGCAGCTTTACAGGGGAGGCGGATCAGCCCCAGCATTTT
NA,NA,TRBJ1-1,TRBV5-8,CASSGDSYTEAFF,TGTGCCAGCAGCGGTGACAGCTACACTGAAGCTTTCTTT
NA,NA,TRBJ2-5,TRBV27,CASSPYRGDPETQYF,TGTGCCAGCAGCCCTTACCGGGGAGACCCAGAGACCCAGTACTTC
NA,TRBD1,TRBJ1-2,TRBV15,CATRTGAKNYGYTF,TGTGCCACCAGGACAGGGGCCAAAAACTATGGCTACACCTTC
NA,TRBD2,TRBJ2-1,TRBV2,CASSEARGVGEQFF,TGTGCCAGCAGTGAAGCGCGGGGGGTGGGCGAGCAGTTCTTC
once,TRBD2,TRBJ2-3,TRBV9,CASSATRLASSTDTQYF,TGTGCCAGCAGCGCGACCAGACTAGCTTCTAGCACAGATACGCAGTATTTT
NA,TRBD1,TRBJ1-5,TRBV4-1,CASSQFPPGTGANQPQHF,TGCGCCAGCAGCCAATTCCCTCCCGGGACAGGGGCCAATCAGCCCCAGCATTTT
NA,NA,TRBJ1-1,TRBV25-1,CASSDVVFREAFF,TGTGCCAGCAGTGATGTCGTTTTCCGGGAAGCTTTCTTT
NA,NA,TRBJ1-1,TRBV4-1,CASSQDIAGGTEAFF,TGCGCCAGCAGCCAAGACATCGCAGGAGGCACTGAAGCTTTCTTT
NA,NA,TRBJ1-3,TRBV2,CASNQDSGNTIYF,TGTGCCAGCAACCAGGACAGTGGAAACACCATATATTTT
NA,NA,TRBJ2-7,TRBV5-1,CASSQGTTYEQYF,TGCGCCAGCAGCCAGGGGACAACCTACGAGCAGTACTTC
NA,TRBD1,TRBJ2-7,TRBV28,CASSSYTGTGGTGQIYEQYF,TGTGCCAGCAGTTCCTATACCGGGACAGGGGGCACAGGGCAAATATACGAGCAGTACTTC
NA,NA,TRBJ1-5,TRBV15,CATSRDRGRGQPQHF,TGTGCCACCAGCAGAGATCGTGGGAGGGGCCAGCCCCAGCATTTT
NA,TRBD1,TRBJ1-1,TRBV6-5,CASSYGTDTEAFF,TGTGCCAGCAGTTACGGGACAGACACTGAAGCTTTCTTT
once,NA,TRBJ1-5,TRBV5-4,CASSLGPEDFQPQHF,TGTGCCAGCAGCTTGGGTCCAGAGGACTTCCAGCCCCAGCATTTT
NA,TRBD2,TRBJ2-7,TRBV6-4,CASTRLAEPGEQYF,TGTGCCAGCACTCGGCTAGCGGAGCCGGGCGAGCAGTACTTC
NA,TRBD1,TRBJ2-7,TRBV5-1,CASRDRGFLEQYF,TGCGCCAGCAGGGACAGGGGTTTTCTCGAGCAGTACTTC
NA,TRBD1,TRBJ2-1,TRBV5-1,CASSPGTGWSNEQFF,TGCGCCAGCAGCCCTGGGACAGGGTGGAGCAATGAGCAGTTCTTC
NA,NA,TRBJ2-2,TRBV10-3,CAISVELTGDTGELFF,TGTGCCATCAGTGTGGAGTTGACGGGAGACACCGGGGAGCTGTTTTTT
NA,NA,TRBJ2-7,TRBV19,CASSIGNRAYEQYF,TGTGCCAGTAGTATAGGCAACAGGGCCTACGAGCAGTACTTC
once,TRBD1,TRBJ1-5,TRBV19,CATGTEFTLGNQPQHF,TGTGCCACCGGGACAGAGTTCACTTTGGGCAATCAGCCCCAGCATTTT
NA,TRBD2,TRBJ2-7,TRBV27,CASSPSAGTSGYEQYF,TGTGCCAGCAGCCCTTCGGCCGGGACTAGCGGATACGAGCAGTACTTC
NA,NA,TRBJ1-2,TRBV5-1,CASRYRVPTHLNYGYTF,TGCGCCAGCAGGTACAGGGTCCCGACACACCTTAACTATGGCTACACCTTC
NA,NA,TRBJ2-1,TRBV19,CASSLTGYNEQFF,TGTGCCAGTAGTCTCACAGGGTACAATGAGCAGTTCTTC
NA,NA,TRBJ1-1,TRBV25-1,CASNLGGFATEAFF,TGTGCCAGCAATCTAGGTGGGTTTGCCACTGAAGCTTTCTTT
NA,NA,TRBJ2-2,TRBV5-4,CASSLRWTASAGTTGELFF,TGTGCCAGCAGCCTTCGTTGGACAGCCTCAGCGGGAACCACCGGGGAGCTGTTTTTT
NA,TRBD2,TRBJ2-7,TRBV4-1,CASSPLRLAGSEQYF,TGCGCCAGCAGCCCTCTAAGACTAGCGGGAAGTGAGCAGTACTTC
once,NA,TRBJ1-2,TRBV9,CASSVGRWADGYTF,TGTGCCAGCAGCGTAGGAAGATGGGCAGATGGCTACACCTTC
NA,TRBD2,TRBJ2-2,TRBV18,CASSTAGDTTGELFF,TGTGCCAGCTCAACCGCGGGAGACACCACCGGGGAGCTGTTTTTT
NA,TRBD2,TRBJ2-1,TRBV6-1,CASSELGLAGYNEQFF,TGTGCCAGCAGTGAACTGGGACTAGCGGGATACAATGAGCAGTTCTTC
NA,NA,TRBJ1-2,TRBV29-1,CSVEDAGGLGYTF,TGCAGCGTTGAAGACGCGGGGGGGCTTGGCTACACCTTC
NA,TRBD1,TRBJ2-7,TRBV7-8,CASSAGTGDTYEQYF,TGTGCCAGCAGCGCCGGGACAGGGGATACCTACGAGCAGTACTTC
NA,TRBD2,TRBJ2-7,TRBV7-8,CASSLSHSGSYEQYF,TGTGCCAGCAGCTTATCCCATAGCGGGAGTTACGAGCAGTACTTC
once,TRBD1,TRBJ2-7,TRBV27,CASSPGTGYEQYF,TGTGCCAGCAGTCCCGGGACAGGCTACGAGCAGTACTTC
NA,NA,TRBJ1-4,TRBV6-6,CASRGSGTNEKLFF,TGTGCCAGCAGAGGGAGCGGGACTAATGAAAAACTGTTTTTT
NA,TRBD2,TRBJ2-3,TRBV7-8,CASSKASGLTDTQYF,TGTGCCAGCAGCAAGGCTAGCGGGCTCACAGATACGCAGTATTTT
NA,NA,TRBJ2-2,TRBV15,CATSRDRVDTGELFF,TGTGCCACCAGCAGAGATCGCGTCGACACCGGGGAGCTGTTTTTT
NA,TRBD2,TRBJ2-1,TRBV5-4,CASSSPGTSGRGEQFF,TGTGCCAGCAGCTCCCCAGGGACTAGCGGGAGGGGAGAGCAGTTCTTC
NA,NA,TRBJ2-3,TRBV29-1,CSVVDRGSTDTQYF,TGCAGCGTTGTCGACCGCGGGAGCACAGATACGCAGTATTTT
NA,TRBD2,TRBJ2-3,TRBV10-3,CAISASGERATDTQYF,TGTGCCATCAGTGCGAGCGGGGAGAGGGCGACAGATACGCAGTATTTT
once,TRBD1,TRBJ1-1,TRBV11-1,CASSPGRGHQNTEAFF,TGTGCCAGCAGCCCCGGCAGGGGGCATCAGAACACTGAAGCTTTCTTT
NA,TRBD1,TRBJ2-1,TRBV11-2,CASSLDAEDRADEQFF,TGTGCCAGCAGCTTAGATGCAGAGGACAGGGCGGATGAGCAGTTCTTC
few,TRBD1,TRBJ1-1,TRBV30,CAWSRTGLNTEAFF,TGTGCCTGGAGCCGGACAGGCCTGAACACTGAAGCTTTCTTT
NA,TRBD1,TRBJ1-2,TRBV6-1,CASSYMTGGTYGYTF,TGTGCCAGCAGCTATATGACAGGGGGCACCTATGGCTACACCTTC
once,TRBD1,TRBJ2-3,TRBV11-1,CASSSLTGPDTQYF,TGTGCCAGCAGCTCCCTGACAGGGCCAGATACGCAGTATTTT
NA,NA,TRBJ1-1,TRBV4-2,CASSQDRGGNTEAFF,TGTGCCAGCAGCCAAGATAGGGGTGGGAACACTGAAGCTTTCTTT
few,NA,TRBJ1-2,TRBV6-6,CATSLMGGPYGYTF,TGTGCCACCTCCCTAATGGGGGGGCCCTATGGCTACACCTTC
NA,NA,TRBJ2-7,TRBV5-6,CASRRGLEQYF,TGTGCCAGCCGCCGTGGGCTGGAGCAGTACTTC